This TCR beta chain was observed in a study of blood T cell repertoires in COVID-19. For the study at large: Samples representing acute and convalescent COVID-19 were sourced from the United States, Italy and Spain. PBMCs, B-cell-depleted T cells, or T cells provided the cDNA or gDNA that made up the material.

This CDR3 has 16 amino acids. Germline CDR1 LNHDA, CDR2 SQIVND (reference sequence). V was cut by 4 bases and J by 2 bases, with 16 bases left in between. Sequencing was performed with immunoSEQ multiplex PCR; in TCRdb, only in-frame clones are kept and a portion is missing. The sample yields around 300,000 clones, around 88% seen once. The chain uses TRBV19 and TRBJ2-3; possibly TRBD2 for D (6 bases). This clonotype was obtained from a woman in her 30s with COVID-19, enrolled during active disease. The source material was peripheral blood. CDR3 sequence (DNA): TGTGCCAGTAGTACGGGGGACCTGGGGATCACAGATACGCAGTATTTT. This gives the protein CASSTGDLGITDTQYF.